The entry below describes one T cell receptor (beta chain). What it binds is unknown. Assay used: immunoSEQ multiplex PCR; TCRdb lists only in-frame clones, some missing. The repertoire includes some 42,000 clones, about 87% of them detected once, and 32% sits in the top ten. This sample is part of a study of OX40 agonist ivuxolimab in advanced cancers. Study-wide results and limits: Nonresponders included some who also had low normalized T-cell clonal expansion.

The CDR3 is 15 residues long. The germline gives CDR1 SGHRS, CDR2 YFSETQ. Trimming stripped 0 bases from V and 0 bases from J, with 7 bases between. This chain joins TRBV5-1 and TRBJ2-1; D unclear. This sequence was found in an adult with an advanced solid tumor such as melanoma, head and neck, liver or kidney cancer. Sample: CD4+ or CD8+ T cells sorted from blood, taken in a trial of the OX40 agonist ivuxolimab. CDR3 sequence: CASSLDPGSYNEQFF. CDR3 nucleotides: TGCGCCAGCAGCTTGGATCCGGGCTCCTACAATGAGCAGTTCTTC.